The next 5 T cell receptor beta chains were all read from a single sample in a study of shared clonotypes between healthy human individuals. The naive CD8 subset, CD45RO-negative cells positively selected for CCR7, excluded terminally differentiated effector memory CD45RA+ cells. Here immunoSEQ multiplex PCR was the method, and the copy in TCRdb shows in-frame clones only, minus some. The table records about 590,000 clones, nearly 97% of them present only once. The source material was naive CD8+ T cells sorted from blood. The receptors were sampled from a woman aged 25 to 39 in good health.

The CDR3 region is CASSQERQYLNTEAFF. The CDR3 DNA reads as TGCGCCAGCAGCCAAGAACGACAGTACCTAAACACTGAAGCTTTCTTT. This chain joins TRBV4-1 and TRBJ1-1; D is possibly TRBD1 (5 bases). The CDR3 has 16 amino acids. V was pared by 0 bases and J by 2 bases, with 13 bases between. In germline, CDR1 is MGHRA, CDR2 YSYEKL.

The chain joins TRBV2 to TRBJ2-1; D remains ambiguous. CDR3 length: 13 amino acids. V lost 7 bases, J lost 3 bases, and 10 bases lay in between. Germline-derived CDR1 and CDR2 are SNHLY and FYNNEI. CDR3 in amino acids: CASKDTNYNEQFF. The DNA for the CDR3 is TGTGCCAGCAAGGATACCAACTACAATGAGCAGTTCTTC.

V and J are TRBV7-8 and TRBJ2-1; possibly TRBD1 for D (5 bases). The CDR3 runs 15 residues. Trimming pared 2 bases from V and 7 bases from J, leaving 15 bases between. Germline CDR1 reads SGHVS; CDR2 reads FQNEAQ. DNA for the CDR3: TGTGCCAGCAGCTTACCCCAACAAAACAGGAATGAGCAGTTCTTC. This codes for CASSLPQQNRNEQFF.

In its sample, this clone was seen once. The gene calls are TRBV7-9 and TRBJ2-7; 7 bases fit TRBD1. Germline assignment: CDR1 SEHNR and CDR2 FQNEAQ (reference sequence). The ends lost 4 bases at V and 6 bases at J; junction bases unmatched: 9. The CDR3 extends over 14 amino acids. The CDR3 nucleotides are TGTGCCAGCAGCTACGCAAGCGACAGGGCCGAGCAGTACTTC. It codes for CASSYASDRAEQYF.

DNA of the CDR3: TGTGCCAGCAGCTCGGAGTTAGTTTCTAATGGCTACACCTTC. Its protein is CASSSELVSNGYTF. The chain employs TRBV13 and TRBJ1-2; unclear D gene. CDR3 length: 14 residues. Germline V gene sequence: CDR1 PRHDT, CDR2 FYEKMQ (reference sequence). Trimming cost V 4 bases and J 6 bases, with 15 bases left between them.